Shown below are 6 T cell receptor beta chains from a single sample sequenced in a study of cytomegalovirus exposure and HLA in healthy donors. Researchers ran the PCR with 60 Vbeta and 13 Jbeta primers. The repertoire was sequenced with immunoSEQ multiplex PCR; TCRdb's copy has only in-frame clones and lacks some. The sample has 140,000 or so clones, 78% seen once. The specimen was PBMCs. Every receptor here comes from a female donor in good health and CMV-seronegative.

This clone was seen more than once but under ten times. The rearrangement joins TRBV7-8 to TRBJ1-1; no definite D call. This CDR3 comprises 13 residues. Trimming removed 3 bases at V and 1 base at J, with 6 bases between. The V gene's germline CDR1 is SGHVS and CDR2 FQNEAQ. Written as DNA, the CDR3 is TGTGCCAGCAGCTTCGGGGAGAACACTGAAGCTTTCTTT. Translated: CASSFGENTEAFF.

This rearrangement joins TRBV6-1 to TRBJ1-6; 8 bases match TRBD1. Per germline, CDR1 MNHNS and CDR2 SASEGT. The trim removed 3 bases at V and 7 bases at J, leaving 5 bases unmatched. This CDR3 has 15 amino acids. CDR3 DNA sequence: TGTGCCAGCAGTGAGAGGACAGGGTCCAATTCACCCCTCCACTTT. It encodes CASSERTGSNSPLHF.

The V call is TRBV5-1, the J call TRBJ2-3, with 9 bases identical to TRBD2. Germline V gene lookup returns CDR1 SGHRS and CDR2 YFSETQ. The ends lost 1 base at V and 2 bases at J; junction bases unmatched: 2. CDR3 length equals 15 residues. This CDR3 reads CASSLPSGDTDTQYF. In DNA, the CDR3 is TGCGCCAGCAGCTTGCCTAGCGGGGACACAGATACGCAGTATTTT.

The chain uses TRBV14 and TRBJ1-3; D gene ambiguous. Trimming cost V 8 bases and J 3 bases, with 14 bases left between them. Looked up from germline, CDR1 is SGHDN and CDR2 is FVKESK. The CDR3 extends over 14 amino acids. The CDR3 coding sequence is TGTGCCAGCTCGGTTGCTGTTTTTGGAAACACCATATATTTT. Translating gives CASSVAVFGNTIYF.

The V gene is TRBV6-1, the J gene TRBJ1-2; TRBD1 is a possible D gene (6 bases). Trimming took off 3 bases at V and 4 bases at J, with 12 bases between the two ends. The CDR3 has 14 residues. CDR1 and CDR2 (germline): MNHNS, SASEGT. CDR3 DNA: TGTGCCAGCAGTGAGGCTACGACAGGCTATGGCTACACCTTC. This sequence encodes CASSEATTGYGYTF.

The chain carries TRBV28 and TRBJ2-1; 7 positions agree with TRBD2. Trimming cost V 2 bases and J 0 bases; bases outside gene matches: 4. CDR1 and CDR2 from the germline V gene are MDHEN and SYDVKM. The CDR3 has 16 amino acids. CDR3 loop: CASSLLGGSSYNEQFF. The CDR3 DNA reads as TGTGCCAGCAGTTTACTGGGCGGGAGCTCCTACAATGAGCAGTTCTTC.